This passage covers 30 T cell receptor beta chains from one sample sequenced in a study of CXCR3-negative and CXCR3-positive naive CD8 T cells. The TRB cDNA libraries were prepared by 5' RACE with UMI labels. No DNA is given; TCRdb re-called the 5' RACE reads and lists each CDR3 protein once. Seen in this sample are over 100,000 distinct CDR3 sequences; the ten most common clones hold approximately 0.51%. The sequencing sample was made of naive CXCR3- CD8+ T cells from blood. Indicated subset: CD45RO-CCR7+CD27+CD95- naive CD8+ T cells lacking CXCR3 (TNR3-). These receptors came from a human donor in good health. Some clones in this sample may be carry-over from other donors' samples.

The V call is TRBV29-1, the J call TRBJ2-7; TCRdb's D call, TRBD1, is unchecked because there is no DNA. CDR1 SQVTM and CDR2 ANQGSEA come from the germline V gene. The CDR3 is 14 residues long. The CDR3 sequence is CSARGQGSSYEQYF.

J is TRBJ1-1 and V is TRBV19; as DNA is missing, the TRBD1 call by TCRdb cannot be tested. The CDR3 has 13 amino acids. Germline CDR1 and CDR2: LNHDA and SQIVND (reference sequence). The CDR3 here is CASGQLSNTEAFF.

V gene TRBV29-1 combines with J gene TRBJ2-1; TCRdb names TRBD2, which stays unverified in the absence of DNA. Germline values: CDR1 SQVTM, CDR2 ANQGSEA. The CDR3 length is 16 residues. The CDR3 protein is CSANDMASGSYNEQFF.

The rearrangement links TRBV18 to TRBJ2-1. From germline, CDR1 is KGHSH and CDR2 LQKENI. The CDR3 sequence is 14 residues long. The CDR3 here is CASSGEDPYNEQFF. The entire variable domain, with the rest obtained from reference TRBV18 and TRBJ2-1, is as follows: NAGVMQNPRHLVRRRGQEARLRCSPMKGHSHVYWYRQLPEEGLKFMVYLQKENIIDESGMPKERFSAEFPKEGPSILRIQQVVRGDSAAYFCASSGEDPYNEQFFGPGTRLTVL.

V and J are TRBV25-1 and TRBJ2-1. This CDR3 has 12 residues. In germline, CDR1 is MGHDK, CDR2 SYGVNS. The CDR3: CASRNFNNEQFF.

The gene calls are TRBV29-1 and TRBJ1-2. This CDR3 has 14 residues. CDR1 and CDR2 from the germline V gene are SQVTM and ANQGSEA. The CDR3 protein is CSVGGGPHGYGYTF.

This chain joins TRBV4-1 and TRBJ2-1; TCRdb gives TRBD1 as the D gene, but with no DNA this cannot be confirmed. Per the germline V gene, CDR1 is MGHRA and CDR2 is YSYEKL. The CDR3 is 15 amino acids. The CDR3 loop is CASSGPTGTSNEQFF.

The chain recombines TRBV7-3 with TRBJ1-1. The germline V gene encodes CDR1 SGHTA and CDR2 FQGTGA. This CDR3 comprises 16 residues. Here the CDR3 reads CASSSSDRSMNTEAFF.

The rearrangement links TRBV12-3 or TRBV12-4 to TRBJ2-7. CDR3 length: 12 residues. The CDR3 is CASSLTSYEQYF.

The chain couples TRBV6-6 to TRBJ2-7. The length of the CDR3 is 12 residues. Germline assignment: CDR1 MNHNY and CDR2 SVGAGI (reference sequence). This CDR3 reads CASSYSDVEQYF.

J is TRBJ2-7 and V is TRBV3-1; the D gene TCRdb calls, TRBD2, cannot be checked with no DNA. The CDR3 runs 14 residues. The germline V gene has CDR1 LGHDT and CDR2 YNNKEL (reference sequence). This CDR3 reads CASSSEEASYEQYF.

The chain recombines TRBV29-1 with TRBJ2-7; TCRdb returns TRBD2, unconfirmable since there is no DNA. The CDR3 is 15 residues long. The V gene's germline CDR1 is SQVTM and CDR2 ANQGSEA. CDR3 protein: CSVEVETTGRYEQYF.

The V call is TRBV27, the J call TRBJ2-2; there is no DNA to check the TCRdb D call of TRBD1. The germline V gene encodes CDR1 MNHEY and CDR2 SMNVEV (reference sequence). The CDR3 totals 13 residues. The CDR3 loop is CASSFGIPGELFF.

The chain links TRBV29-1 to TRBJ2-1; TCRdb picks TRBD1, but there is no DNA to check that call. The CDR3 runs to 16 residues. From germline, CDR1 is SQVTM and CDR2 ANQGSEA. The chain's CDR3 is CSVNRVGDPSYNEQFF.

This chain links TRBV29-1 with TRBJ1-6. The CDR3 covers 14 residues. Germline V gene data show CDR1 as SQVTM and CDR2 as ANQGSEA. CDR3 region: CSVDGGGDNSPLHF.

The chain joins TRBV19 to TRBJ1-5. Germline loops: CDR1 LNHDA, CDR2 SQIVND (reference sequence). The CDR3 loop spans 15 amino acids. Here the CDR3 reads CASSIDQESNQPQHF.

The chain is built from TRBV29-1 and TRBJ2-1. The CDR3 has 12 residues. Germline V gene data show CDR1 as SQVTM and CDR2 as ANQGSEA. CDR3 sequence: CSVDVPGDEQFF.

The J gene is TRBJ2-1, the V gene TRBV9; TCRdb's D call, TRBD2, is unchecked because there is no DNA. The germline V gene encodes CDR1 SGDLS and CDR2 YYNGEE. The CDR3 length is 15 residues. The CDR3 protein is CASSVLSGSFNEQFF.

The rearrangement uses TRBV12-5 and TRBJ2-1; TCRdb's D call of TRBD1 is untestable without DNA. The CDR3 spans 12 residues. Per germline, CDR1 LGHNT and CDR2 FRNRAP. CDR3 protein: CASGPGGNEQFF. Based on the CDR3 plus reference TRBV12-5 and TRBJ2-1, the full variable domain is DARVTQTPRHKVTEMGQEVTMRCQPILGHNTVFWYRQTMMQGLELLAYFRNRAPLDDSGMPKDRFSAEMPDATLATLKIQPSEPRDSAVYFCASGPGGNEQFFGPGTRLTVL.

V and J are TRBV29-1 and TRBJ2-1; TCRdb returns TRBD1, unconfirmable since there is no DNA. The germline gives CDR1 SQVTM, CDR2 ANQGSEA. CDR3 length: 15 amino acids. CDR3 residues: CSVVFGDSSYNEQFF.

The chain links TRBV7-9 to TRBJ2-3; TCRdb picks TRBD2, but there is no DNA to check that call. CDR3 length equals 15 residues. CDR1 and CDR2 (germline): SEHNR, FQNEAQ (reference sequence). CDR3: CASSLLEGSTDTQYF.

This chain uses TRBV4-2 with TRBJ2-1; TCRdb proposes TRBD2, but this gene call is untestable without DNA. The CDR3 has 17 residues. In germline, CDR1 is LGHNA, CDR2 YNFKEQ. The CDR3 region is CASSHSSGPESYNEQFF.

The chain couples TRBV7-2 to TRBJ2-1; TCRdb picks TRBD2, but there is no DNA to check that call. Germline V gives CDR1 SGHTA, CDR2 FQGNSA. The CDR3 spans 15 residues. The CDR3 loop is CASSSGLAGHNEQFF.

V gene TRBV19 combines with J gene TRBJ2-2; TCRdb lists TRBD1, though no DNA is available to test this call. The length of the CDR3 is 15 residues. Germline lookup yields CDR1 LNHDA and CDR2 SQIVND (reference sequence). The CDR3 protein is CASSPTGTNTGELFF.

This chain links TRBV7-9 with TRBJ1-1. From germline, CDR1 is SEHNR and CDR2 FQNEAQ (reference sequence). The CDR3 covers 13 residues. This CDR3 reads CASSFSAGPEAFF.

The rearrangement links TRBV27 to TRBJ2-7; TCRdb proposes TRBD1, but this gene call is untestable without DNA. This CDR3 is built from 13 residues. The germline V gene has CDR1 MNHEY and CDR2 SMNVEV (reference sequence). CDR3 in amino acids: CASSLGQFYEQYF.

The genes are TRBV5-1 and TRBJ2-1. This CDR3 has 15 residues. From germline, CDR1 is SGHRS and CDR2 YFSETQ. CDR3 in amino acids: CASSLRSINYNEQFF.

V gene TRBV7-7 combines with J gene TRBJ1-2; the D call from TCRdb, TRBD1, cannot be confirmed without DNA. CDR3 size: 16 residues. CDR1 and CDR2 from the germline V gene are SSHAT and FNYEAQ (reference sequence). The CDR3 reads CASSLEGQATNYGYTF.

The rearrangement uses TRBV5-6 and TRBJ2-7; the TCRdb call, TRBD1, lacks DNA for checking. CDR3 length equals 14 residues. Germline lookup yields CDR1 SGHDT and CDR2 YYEEEE. CDR3 in amino acids: CASSYGQGHYEQYF.

The genes are TRBV5-4 and TRBJ2-1; no DNA is available, so the TRBD2 call from TCRdb remains unchecked. The CDR3 is 18 residues long. The germline V gene has CDR1 SGHNT and CDR2 YYREEE (reference sequence). CDR3 sequence reads: CASSSGTSGGIPYNEQFF.